Listed here is a single T cell receptor (beta chain). The germline gives CDR1 SGHNT, CDR2 YENEEA. The CDR3 covers 14 residues. V lost 5 bases to trimming and J lost 0 bases, with 7 bases between them. The entry originates in a study of blood T cell repertoires in COVID-19. Study overall: The United States, Italy and Spain supplied acute and convalescent COVID-19 samples.

As originally analysed: Amplification of reference gene primers provided the estimated nucleated cell counts. Measured with immunoSEQ multiplex PCR; TCRdb has only the in-frame clones, and not every one. The DNA gave D and trimming, while V, J and clone size come from that table. There are 210,000 or so clones in the sample; more than 60% occur only once, and roughly 12% lies in the top ten. This sequence joins TRBV11-3 and TRBJ2-2, with D uncertain. The specimen was peripheral blood. The source is a man aged 45-65 years who had recovered from COVID-19. CDR3 in amino acids: CASSPKTNTGELFF. The CDR3 DNA is TGTGCCAGCAGCCCTAAAACGAACACCGGGGAGCTGTTTTTT.